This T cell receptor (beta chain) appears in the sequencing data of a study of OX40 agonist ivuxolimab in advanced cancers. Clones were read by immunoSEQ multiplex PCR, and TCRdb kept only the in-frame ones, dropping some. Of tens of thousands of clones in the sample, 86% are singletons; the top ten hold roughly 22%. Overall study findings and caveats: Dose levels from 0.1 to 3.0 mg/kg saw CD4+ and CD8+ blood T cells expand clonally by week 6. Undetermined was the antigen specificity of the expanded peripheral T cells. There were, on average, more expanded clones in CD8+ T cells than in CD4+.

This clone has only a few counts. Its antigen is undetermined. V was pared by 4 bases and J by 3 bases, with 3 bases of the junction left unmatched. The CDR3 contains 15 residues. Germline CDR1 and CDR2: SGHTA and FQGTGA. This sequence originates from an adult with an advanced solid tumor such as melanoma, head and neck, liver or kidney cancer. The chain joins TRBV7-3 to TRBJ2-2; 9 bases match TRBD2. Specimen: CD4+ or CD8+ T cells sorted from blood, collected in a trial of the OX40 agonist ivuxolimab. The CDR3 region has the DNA TGTGCCAGCAGCTGGGCGGGAGGGGACACCGGGGAGCTGTTTTTT. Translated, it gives CASSWAGGDTGELFF.